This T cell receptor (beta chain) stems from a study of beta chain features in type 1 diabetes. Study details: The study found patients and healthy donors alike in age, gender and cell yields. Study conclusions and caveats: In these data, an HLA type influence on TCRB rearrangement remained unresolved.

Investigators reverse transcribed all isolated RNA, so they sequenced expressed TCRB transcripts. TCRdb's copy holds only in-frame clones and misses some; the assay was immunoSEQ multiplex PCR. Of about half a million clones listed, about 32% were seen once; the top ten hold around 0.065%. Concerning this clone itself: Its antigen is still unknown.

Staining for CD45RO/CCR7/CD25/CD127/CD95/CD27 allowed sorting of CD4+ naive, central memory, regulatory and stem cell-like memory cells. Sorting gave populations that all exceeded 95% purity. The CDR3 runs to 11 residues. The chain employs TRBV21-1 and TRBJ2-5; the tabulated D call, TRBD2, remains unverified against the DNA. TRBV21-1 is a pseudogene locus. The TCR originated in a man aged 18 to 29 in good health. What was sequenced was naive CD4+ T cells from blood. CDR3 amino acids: CASSTRETQYF. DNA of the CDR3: TGTGCCAGCAGCACCCGAGAGACCCAGTACTTC.